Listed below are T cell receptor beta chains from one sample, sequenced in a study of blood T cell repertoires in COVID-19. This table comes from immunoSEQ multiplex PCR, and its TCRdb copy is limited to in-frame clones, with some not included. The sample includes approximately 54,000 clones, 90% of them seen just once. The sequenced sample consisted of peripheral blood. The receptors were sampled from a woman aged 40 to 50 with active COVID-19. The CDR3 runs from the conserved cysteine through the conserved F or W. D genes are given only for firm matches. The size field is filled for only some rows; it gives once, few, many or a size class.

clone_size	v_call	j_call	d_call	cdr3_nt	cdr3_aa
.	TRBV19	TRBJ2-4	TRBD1	TGTGCCAGTAGTATGGACAGGGAGCTAAACATTCAGTACTTC	CASSMDRELNIQYF
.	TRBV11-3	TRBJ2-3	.	TGTGCCAGCAGCTTAGGGTCACCAGGGGGCACAGATACGCAGTATTTT	CASSLGSPGGTDTQYF
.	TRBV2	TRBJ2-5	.	TGTGCCAGCAGCCCCTCCCCGGGACACGAAGAGACCCAGTACTTC	CASSPSPGHEETQYF
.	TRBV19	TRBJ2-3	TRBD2	TGTGCCAGTAGTGCTACTAGCGGGGGGGGAGATACGCAGTATTTT	CASSATSGGGDTQYF
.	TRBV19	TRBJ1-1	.	TGTGCCAGTAGCCTGCAGTCCATGAACACTGAAGCTTTCTTT	CASSLQSMNTEAFF
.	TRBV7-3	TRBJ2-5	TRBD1	TGTGCCAGCAGCTTAGTGGGACAGGGGTGGCAAGAGACCCAGTACTTC	CASSLVGQGWQETQYF
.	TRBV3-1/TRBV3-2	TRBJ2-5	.	TGTGCCAGCAGCCAAGATCCTCCTAGCCTCCTCCAAGAGACCCAGTACTTC	CASSQDPPSLLQETQYF
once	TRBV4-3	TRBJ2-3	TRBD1	TGCGCCAGCAGCCAAGATCGGGGACAGGTAACAGATACGCAGTATTTT	CASSQDRGQVTDTQYF
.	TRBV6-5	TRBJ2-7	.	TGTGCCAGCAGTCGAACAGGGCTTAGTGCCTACGAGCAGTACTTC	CASSRTGLSAYEQYF
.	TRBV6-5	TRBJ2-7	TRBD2	TGTGCCAGCAGTACTAGCGGGGAACCCTACGAGCAGTACTTC	CASSTSGEPYEQYF
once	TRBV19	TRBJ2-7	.	TGTGCCAGTAGGGGAGACAGGTCCGACGAGCAGTACTTC	CASRGDRSDEQYF
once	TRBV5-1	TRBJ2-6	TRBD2	TGCGCCAGCAGCTTGGCACCGATGGTAGGCGGGGGGGCGAACTCTGGGGCCAACGTCCTGACTTTC	CASSLAPMVGGGANSGANVLTF
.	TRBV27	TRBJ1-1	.	TGTGCCAGCAGTTCGTACGGGGGTACTGAAGCTTTCTTT	CASSSYGGTEAFF
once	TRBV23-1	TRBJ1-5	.	TGCGCCAGCAGTCTTCCAAGGAGCCGGTTGTGCGGGAGAAAAAGGGATAGCAATCAGCCCCAGCATTTT	CASSLPRSRLCGRKRDSNQPQHF
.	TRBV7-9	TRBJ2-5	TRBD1	TGTGCCAGCAGCTCCGGACAGGGGTGGGAGACCCAGTACTTC	CASSSGQGWETQYF
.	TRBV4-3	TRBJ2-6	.	TGCGCCAGCAGCCGCCGGCCGGGCTCTGGGGCCAACGTCCTGACTTTC	CASSRRPGSGANVLTF
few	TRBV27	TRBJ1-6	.	TGTGCCAGCAGTTTGGCGGTTACCTATAATTCACCCCTCCACTTT	CASSLAVTYNSPLHF
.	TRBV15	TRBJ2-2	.	TGTGCCACCAGCAGAGATCAACAGGGAAGGACCGGGGAGCTGTTTTTT	CATSRDQQGRTGELFF
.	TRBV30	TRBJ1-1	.	TGTGCCTGGGCTTGGGGGGGCCCGAACACTGAAGCTTTCTTT	CAWAWGGPNTEAFF
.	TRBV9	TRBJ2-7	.	TGTGCCAGCAGCGTAGGGCCCGCCTACGAGCAGTACTTC	CASSVGPAYEQYF
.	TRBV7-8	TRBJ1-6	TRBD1	TGTGCCAGCAGCTTAGGGGCAGGGGGCGTTGGTTCACCCCTCCACTTT	CASSLGAGGVGSPLHF
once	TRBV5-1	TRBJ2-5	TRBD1	TGCGCCAGCAGCATTAGACAGGGGGCCGGAGAGACCCAGTACTTC	CASSIRQGAGETQYF
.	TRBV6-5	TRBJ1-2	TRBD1	TGTGCCAGCAGTCAGCTACGGACAGGGAGCGGTGGCTACACCTTC	CASSQLRTGSGGYTF